This T cell receptor beta chain was sequenced in a study of T cell repertoires in cytomegalovirus infection. This clonotype occurred many times. Its antigen is undetermined. MiXCR was run by TCRdb on the reads, yielding one entry per CDR3 protein. The repertoire holds about 120,000 distinct CDR3 sequences, with around 31% as singletons. The clonotype originates from a human donor in good health (CMV status not recorded). Some clones in this sample may be carry-over from other donors' samples. This specimen was CD8+ T cells from cultured PBMCs, taken from culture after CMV antigen stimulation.

DNA of the CDR3: TGTGCCAGCAGTGAAGAGGGGGCAGGGAGCGAAAAACTGTTTTTT. This gives the protein CASSEEGAGSEKLFF. The chain is built from TRBV6-1 and TRBJ1-4, with 7 bases fitting TRBD1. V trimming: 1 base; J trimming: 8 bases; junction bases outside the gene matches: 7. The CDR3 is 15 residues long. Germline lookup yields CDR1 MNHNS and CDR2 SASEGT.